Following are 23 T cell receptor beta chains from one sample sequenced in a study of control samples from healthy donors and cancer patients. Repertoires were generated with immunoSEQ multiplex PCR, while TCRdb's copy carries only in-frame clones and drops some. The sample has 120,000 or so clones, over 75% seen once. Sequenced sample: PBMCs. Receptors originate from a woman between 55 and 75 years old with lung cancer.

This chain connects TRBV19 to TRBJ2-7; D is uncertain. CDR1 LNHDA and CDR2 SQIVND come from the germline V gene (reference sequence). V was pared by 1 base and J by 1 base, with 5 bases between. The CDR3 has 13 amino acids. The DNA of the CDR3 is TGTGCCAGTAGTATAGCGGCTTCCTACGAGCAGTACTTC. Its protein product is CASSIAASYEQYF.

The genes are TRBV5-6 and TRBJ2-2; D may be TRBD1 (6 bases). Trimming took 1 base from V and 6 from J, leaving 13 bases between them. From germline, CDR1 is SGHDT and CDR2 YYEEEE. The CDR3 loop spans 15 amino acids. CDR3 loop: CASSLTLQGPGELFF. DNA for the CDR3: TGTGCCAGCAGCTTGACACTACAGGGCCCCGGGGAGCTGTTTTTT.

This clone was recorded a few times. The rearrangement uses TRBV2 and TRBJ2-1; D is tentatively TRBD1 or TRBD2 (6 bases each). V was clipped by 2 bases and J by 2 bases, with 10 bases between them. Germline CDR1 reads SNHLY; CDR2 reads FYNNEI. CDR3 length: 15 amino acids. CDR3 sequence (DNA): TGTGCCAGCAGTGAACGCGGGGACACCTACAATGAGCAGTTCTTC. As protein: CASSERGDTYNEQFF.

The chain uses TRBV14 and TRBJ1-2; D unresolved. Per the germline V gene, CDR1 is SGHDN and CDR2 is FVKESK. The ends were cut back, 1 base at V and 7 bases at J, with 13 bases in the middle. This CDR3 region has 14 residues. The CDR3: CASSQGPAVGGYTF. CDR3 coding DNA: TGTGCCAGCAGCCAAGGGCCTGCTGTTGGTGGCTACACCTTC.

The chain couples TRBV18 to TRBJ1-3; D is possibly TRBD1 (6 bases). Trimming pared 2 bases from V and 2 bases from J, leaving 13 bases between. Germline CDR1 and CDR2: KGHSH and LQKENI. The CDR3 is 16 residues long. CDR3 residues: CASSPSTGRAGNTIYF. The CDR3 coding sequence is TGTGCCAGCTCACCAAGTACAGGGCGAGCTGGAAACACCATATATTTT.

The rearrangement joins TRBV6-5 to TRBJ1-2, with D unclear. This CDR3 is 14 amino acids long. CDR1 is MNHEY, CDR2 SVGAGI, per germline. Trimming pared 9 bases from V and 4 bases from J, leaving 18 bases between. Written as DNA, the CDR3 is TGTGCCAGTGGAAGAGGGCGTTCTGGCTATGGCTACACCTTC. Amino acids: CASGRGRSGYGYTF.

CDR3 nucleotides: TGTGCCAGCAGCCCTGTTTATAGCACAGATACGCAGTATTTT. This codes for CASSPVYSTDTQYF. J is TRBJ2-3 and V is TRBV9; D unclear. V was cut by 4 bases and J by 0 bases, with 9 bases left in between. CDR1 and CDR2 from the germline V gene are SGDLS and YYNGEE. The CDR3 runs to 14 residues.

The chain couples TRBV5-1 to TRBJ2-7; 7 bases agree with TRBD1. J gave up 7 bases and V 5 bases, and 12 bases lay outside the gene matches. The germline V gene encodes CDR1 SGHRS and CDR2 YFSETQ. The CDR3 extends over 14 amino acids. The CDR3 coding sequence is TGCGCCAGCAGTCCGACAGGGAACTCGGGGGAGCAGTACTTC. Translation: CASSPTGNSGEQYF.

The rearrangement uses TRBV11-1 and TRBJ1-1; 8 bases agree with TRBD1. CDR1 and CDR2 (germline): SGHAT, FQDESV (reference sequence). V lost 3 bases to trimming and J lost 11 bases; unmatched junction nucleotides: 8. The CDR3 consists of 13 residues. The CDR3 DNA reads TGTGCCAGCAGCTTGAACAACAGGGGGACGGCTTTCTTT. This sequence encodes CASSLNNRGTAFF.

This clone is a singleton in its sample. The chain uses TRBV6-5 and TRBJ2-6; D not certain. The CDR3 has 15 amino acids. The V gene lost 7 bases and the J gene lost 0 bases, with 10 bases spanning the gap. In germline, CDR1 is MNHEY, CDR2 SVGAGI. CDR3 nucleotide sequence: TGTGCCAGCACCAAAACAGCCTCTGGGGCCAACGTCCTGACTTTC. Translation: CASTKTASGANVLTF.

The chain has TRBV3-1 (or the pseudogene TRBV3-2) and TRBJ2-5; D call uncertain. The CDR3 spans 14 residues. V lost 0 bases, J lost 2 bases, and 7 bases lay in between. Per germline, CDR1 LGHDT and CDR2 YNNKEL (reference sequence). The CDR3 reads CASSQDLRQETQYF. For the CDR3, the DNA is TGTGCCAGCAGCCAAGATCTGCGGCAAGAGACCCAGTACTTC.

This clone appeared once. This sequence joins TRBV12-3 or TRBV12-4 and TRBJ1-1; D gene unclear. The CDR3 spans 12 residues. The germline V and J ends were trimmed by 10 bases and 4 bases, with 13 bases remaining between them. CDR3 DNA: TGTGCCACCTGGGATTTCGCCACTGAAGCTTTCTTT. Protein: CATWDFATEAFF.

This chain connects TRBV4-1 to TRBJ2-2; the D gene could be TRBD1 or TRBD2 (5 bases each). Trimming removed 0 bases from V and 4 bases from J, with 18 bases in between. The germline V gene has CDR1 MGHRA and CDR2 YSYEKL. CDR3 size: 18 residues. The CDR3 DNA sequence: TGCGCCAGCAGCCAAGATCTGGGGTGGGGGTCCCGCACCGGGGAGCTGTTTTTT. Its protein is CASSQDLGWGSRTGELFF.

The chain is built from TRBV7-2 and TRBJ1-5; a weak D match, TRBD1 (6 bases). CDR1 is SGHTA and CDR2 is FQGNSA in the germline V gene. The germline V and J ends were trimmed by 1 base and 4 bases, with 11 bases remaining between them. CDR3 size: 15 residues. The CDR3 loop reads CASSLVKGDNQPQHF. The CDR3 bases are TGTGCCAGCAGCTTAGTTAAGGGGGATAATCAGCCCCAGCATTTT.

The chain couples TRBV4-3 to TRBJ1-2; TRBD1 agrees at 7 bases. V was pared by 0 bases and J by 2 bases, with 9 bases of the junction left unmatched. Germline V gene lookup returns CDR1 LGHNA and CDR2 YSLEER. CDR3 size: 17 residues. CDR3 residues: CASSQDLHGQANYGYTF. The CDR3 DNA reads TGCGCCAGCAGCCAAGATCTACACGGACAGGCCAACTATGGCTACACCTTC.

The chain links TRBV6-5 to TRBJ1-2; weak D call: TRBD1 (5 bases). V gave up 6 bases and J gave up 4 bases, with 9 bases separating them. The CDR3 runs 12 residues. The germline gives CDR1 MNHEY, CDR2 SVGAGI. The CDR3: CASREGTYGYTF. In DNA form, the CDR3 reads TGTGCCAGCAGAGAGGGGACCTATGGCTACACCTTC.

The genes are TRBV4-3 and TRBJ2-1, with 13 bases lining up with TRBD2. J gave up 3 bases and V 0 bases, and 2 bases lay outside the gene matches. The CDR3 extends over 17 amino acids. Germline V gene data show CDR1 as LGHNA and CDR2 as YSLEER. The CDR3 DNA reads TGCGCCAGCAGCCAAGATACTAGCGGGGGGGTCTACAATGAGCAGTTCTTC. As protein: CASSQDTSGGVYNEQFF.

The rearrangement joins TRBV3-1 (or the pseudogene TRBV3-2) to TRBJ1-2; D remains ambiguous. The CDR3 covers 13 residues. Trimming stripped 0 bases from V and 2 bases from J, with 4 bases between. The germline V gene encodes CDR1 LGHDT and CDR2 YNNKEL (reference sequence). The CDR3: CASSQDPNYGYTF. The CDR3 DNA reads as TGTGCCAGCAGCCAAGATCCGAACTATGGCTACACCTTC.

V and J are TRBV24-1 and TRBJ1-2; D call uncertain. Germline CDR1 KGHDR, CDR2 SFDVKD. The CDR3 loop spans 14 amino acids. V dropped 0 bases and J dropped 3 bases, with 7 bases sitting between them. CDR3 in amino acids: CATSDLDTYYGYTF. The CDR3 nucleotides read TGTGCCACCAGTGATTTGGACACCTACTATGGCTACACCTTC.

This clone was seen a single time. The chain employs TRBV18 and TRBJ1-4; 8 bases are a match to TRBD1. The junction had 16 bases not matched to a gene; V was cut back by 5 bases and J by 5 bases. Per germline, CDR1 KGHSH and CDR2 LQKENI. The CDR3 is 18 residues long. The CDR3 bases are TGTGCCAGCTCAACGACCTCGCCCGGGACAGGCGGGAATGAAAAACTGTTTTTT. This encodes CASSTTSPGTGGNEKLFF.

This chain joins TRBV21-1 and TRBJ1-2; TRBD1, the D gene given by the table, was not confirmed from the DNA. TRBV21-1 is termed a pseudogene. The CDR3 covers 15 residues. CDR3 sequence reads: CASTLKDRTNYGYTF. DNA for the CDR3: TGTGCCAGCACCTTAAAAGACAGGACTAACTATGGCTACACCTTC.

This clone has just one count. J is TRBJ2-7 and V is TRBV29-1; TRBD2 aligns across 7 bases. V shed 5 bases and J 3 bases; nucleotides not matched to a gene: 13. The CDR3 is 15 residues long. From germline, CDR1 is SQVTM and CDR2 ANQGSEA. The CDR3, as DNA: TGCAGCGTTACGAAGCAGCGGGGCCCCAACTACGAGCAGTACTTC. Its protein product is CSVTKQRGPNYEQYF.

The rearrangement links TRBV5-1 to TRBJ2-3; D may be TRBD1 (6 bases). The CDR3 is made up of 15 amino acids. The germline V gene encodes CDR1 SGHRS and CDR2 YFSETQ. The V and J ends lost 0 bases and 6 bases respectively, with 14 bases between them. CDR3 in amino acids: CASSLASQGLDTQYF. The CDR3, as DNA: TGCGCCAGCAGCTTGGCTAGCCAGGGGTTGGATACGCAGTATTTT.